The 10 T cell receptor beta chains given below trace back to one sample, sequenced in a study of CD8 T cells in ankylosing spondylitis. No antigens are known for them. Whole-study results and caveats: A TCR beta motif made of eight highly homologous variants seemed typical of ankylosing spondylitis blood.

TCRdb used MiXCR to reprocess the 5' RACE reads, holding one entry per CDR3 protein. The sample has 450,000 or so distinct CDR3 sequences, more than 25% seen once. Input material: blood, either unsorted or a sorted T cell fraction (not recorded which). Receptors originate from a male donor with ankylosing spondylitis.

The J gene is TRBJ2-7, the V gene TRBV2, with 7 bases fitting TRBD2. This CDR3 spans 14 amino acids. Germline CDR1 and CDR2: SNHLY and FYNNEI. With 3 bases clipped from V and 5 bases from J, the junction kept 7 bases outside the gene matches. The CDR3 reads CASSDGLVRDEQYF. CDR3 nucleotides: TGTGCCAGCAGTGATGGACTAGTTCGCGACGAGCAGTACTTC.

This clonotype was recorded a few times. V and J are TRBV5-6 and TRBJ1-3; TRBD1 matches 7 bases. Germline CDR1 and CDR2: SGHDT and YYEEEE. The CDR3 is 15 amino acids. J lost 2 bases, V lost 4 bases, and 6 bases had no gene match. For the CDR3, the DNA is TGTGCCAGCAGCCCGGACAGGCTTACTGGAAACACCATATATTTT. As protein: CASSPDRLTGNTIYF. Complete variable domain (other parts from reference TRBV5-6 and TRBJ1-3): DAGVTQSPTHLIKTRGQQVTLRCSPKSGHDTVSWYQQALGQGPQFIFQYYEEEERQRGNFPDRFSGHQFPNYSSELNVNALLLGDSALYLCASSPDRLTGNTIYFGEGSWLTVV.

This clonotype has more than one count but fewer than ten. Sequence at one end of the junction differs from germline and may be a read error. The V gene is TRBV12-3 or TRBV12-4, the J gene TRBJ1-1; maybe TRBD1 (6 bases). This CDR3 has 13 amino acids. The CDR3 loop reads CASSFRDGQGITF. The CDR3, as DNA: TGTGCCAGCAGTTTCAGAGACGGCCAGGGGATAACCTTT.

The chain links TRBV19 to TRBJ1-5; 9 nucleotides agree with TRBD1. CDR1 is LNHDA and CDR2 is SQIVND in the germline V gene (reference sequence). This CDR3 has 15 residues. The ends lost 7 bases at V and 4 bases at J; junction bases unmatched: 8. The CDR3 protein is CASTPGQGGNQPQHF. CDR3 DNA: TGTGCCAGTACTCCGGGACAGGGAGGGAATCAGCCCCAGCATTTT.

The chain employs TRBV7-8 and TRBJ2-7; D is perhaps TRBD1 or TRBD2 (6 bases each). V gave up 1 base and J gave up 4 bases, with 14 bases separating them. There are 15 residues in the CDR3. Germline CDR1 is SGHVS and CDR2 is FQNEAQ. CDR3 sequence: CASSLVGGGRYEQYV. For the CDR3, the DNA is TGTGCCAGCAGCTTAGTAGGAGGGGGTCGGTACGAGCAGTACGTC.

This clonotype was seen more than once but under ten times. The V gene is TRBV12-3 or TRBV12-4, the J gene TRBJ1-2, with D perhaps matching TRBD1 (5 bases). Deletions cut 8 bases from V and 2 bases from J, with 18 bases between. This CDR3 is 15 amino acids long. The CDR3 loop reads CASSHPARGNYGYTF. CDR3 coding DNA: TGTGCCAGCTCCCACCCCGCCCGGGGGAACTATGGCTACACCTTC.

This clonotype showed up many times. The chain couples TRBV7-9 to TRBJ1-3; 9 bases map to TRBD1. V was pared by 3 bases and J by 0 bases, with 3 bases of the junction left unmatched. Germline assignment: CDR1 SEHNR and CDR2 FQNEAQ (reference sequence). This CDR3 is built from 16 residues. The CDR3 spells CASSLPTGGSGNTIYF. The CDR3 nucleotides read TGTGCCAGCAGCTTGCCGACAGGGGGCTCTGGAAACACCATATATTTT.

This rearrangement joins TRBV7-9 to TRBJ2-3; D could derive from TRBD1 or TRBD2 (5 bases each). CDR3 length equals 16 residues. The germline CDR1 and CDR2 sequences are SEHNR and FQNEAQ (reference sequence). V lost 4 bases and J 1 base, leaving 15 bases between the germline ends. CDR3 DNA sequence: TGTGCCAGCAGCTCCTCCGGGGCGGGCCGCACAGATACGCAGTATTTT. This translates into CASSSSGAGRTDTQYF.

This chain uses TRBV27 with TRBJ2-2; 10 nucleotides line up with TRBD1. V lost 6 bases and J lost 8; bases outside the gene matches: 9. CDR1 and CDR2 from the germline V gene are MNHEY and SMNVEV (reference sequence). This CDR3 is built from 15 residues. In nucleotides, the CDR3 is TGTGCCAGCAGGCCCGGGACAGGGGTGTTTGGGGAGCTGTTTTTT. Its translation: CASRPGTGVFGELFF.

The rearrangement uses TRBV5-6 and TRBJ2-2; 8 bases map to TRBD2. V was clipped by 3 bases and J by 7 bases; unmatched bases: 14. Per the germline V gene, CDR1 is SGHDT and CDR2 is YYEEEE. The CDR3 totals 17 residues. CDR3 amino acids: CASSSRLKAGADGELFF. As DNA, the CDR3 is TGTGCCAGCAGCTCGCGCCTGAAAGCGGGGGCGGACGGGGAGCTGTTTTTT.